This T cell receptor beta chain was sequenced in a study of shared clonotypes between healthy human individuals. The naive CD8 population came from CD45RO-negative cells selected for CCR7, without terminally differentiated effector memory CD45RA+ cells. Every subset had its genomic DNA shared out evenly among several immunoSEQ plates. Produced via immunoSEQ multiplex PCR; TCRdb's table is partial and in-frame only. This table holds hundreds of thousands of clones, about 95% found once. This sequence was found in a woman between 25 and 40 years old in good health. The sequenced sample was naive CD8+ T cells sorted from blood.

For the CDR3, the DNA is TGTGCCAGTAGTATGGTTGGGGCAGGGGGCTACACCTTC. Protein product: CASSMVGAGGYTF. This rearrangement joins TRBV19 to TRBJ1-2, with a tentative D call TRBD1 (5 bases). The CDR3 has 13 amino acids. Per germline, CDR1 LNHDA and CDR2 SQIVND (reference sequence). The V and J ends lost 3 bases and 8 bases respectively, with 13 bases between them.